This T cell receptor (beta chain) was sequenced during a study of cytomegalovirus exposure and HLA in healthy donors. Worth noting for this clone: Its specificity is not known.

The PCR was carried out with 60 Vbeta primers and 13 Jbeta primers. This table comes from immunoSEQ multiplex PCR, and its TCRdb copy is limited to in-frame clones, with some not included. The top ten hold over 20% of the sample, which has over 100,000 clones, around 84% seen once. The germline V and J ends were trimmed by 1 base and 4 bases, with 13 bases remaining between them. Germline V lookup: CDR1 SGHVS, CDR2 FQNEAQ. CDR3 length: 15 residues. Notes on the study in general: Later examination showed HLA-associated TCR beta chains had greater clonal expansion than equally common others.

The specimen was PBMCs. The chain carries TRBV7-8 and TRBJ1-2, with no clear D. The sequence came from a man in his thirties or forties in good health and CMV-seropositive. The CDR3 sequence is CASSLVEGSGYGYTF. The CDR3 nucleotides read TGTGCCAGCAGCTTAGTAGAGGGTAGTGGCTATGGCTACACCTTC.